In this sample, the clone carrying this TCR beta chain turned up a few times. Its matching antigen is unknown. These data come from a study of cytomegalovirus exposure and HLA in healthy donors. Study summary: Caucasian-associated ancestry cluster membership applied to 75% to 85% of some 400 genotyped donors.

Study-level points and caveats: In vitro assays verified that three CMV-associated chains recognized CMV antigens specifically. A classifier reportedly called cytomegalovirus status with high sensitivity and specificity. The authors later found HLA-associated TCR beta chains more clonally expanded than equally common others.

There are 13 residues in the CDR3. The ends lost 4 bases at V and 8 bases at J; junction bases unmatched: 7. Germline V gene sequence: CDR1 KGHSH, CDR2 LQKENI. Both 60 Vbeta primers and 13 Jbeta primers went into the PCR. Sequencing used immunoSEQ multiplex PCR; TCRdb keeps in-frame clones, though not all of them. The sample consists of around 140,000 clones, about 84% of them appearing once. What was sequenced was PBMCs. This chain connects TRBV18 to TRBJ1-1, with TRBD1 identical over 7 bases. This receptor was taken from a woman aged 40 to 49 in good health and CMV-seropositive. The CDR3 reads CASSLDRVLEAFF. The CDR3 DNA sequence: TGTGCCAGCTCACTAGACAGGGTACTAGAAGCTTTCTTT.